The 2 T cell receptor beta chains presented below share a single source sample, sequenced in a study of cytomegalovirus exposure and HLA in healthy donors. The PCR contained 60 Vbeta and 13 Jbeta primers. Sequenced by immunoSEQ multiplex PCR; TCRdb stores in-frame clones only, minus some. The data contain approximately 190,000 clones, 82% of them singletons. Sequencing used PBMCs. These receptors were obtained from a woman aged 18-35 years in good health and CMV-seronegative.

V is TRBV9 and J is TRBJ2-3, with 7 bases identical to TRBD2. The germline CDR1 and CDR2 sequences are SGDLS and YYNGEE. The V gene end was trimmed by 4 bases and the J gene end by 3 bases; junction bases not matched to a gene: 5. The CDR3 consists of 14 residues. The CDR3 here is CASSYGLETDTQYF. CDR3 DNA sequence: TGTGCCAGCAGCTATGGACTAGAGACAGATACGCAGTATTTT.

The chain is built from TRBV27 and TRBJ2-3; 8 positions match TRBD1. V shed 7 bases and J 0 bases; nucleotides not matched to a gene: 9. From germline, CDR1 is MNHEY and CDR2 SMNVEV (reference sequence). The CDR3 contains 16 residues. The CDR3 DNA is TGTGCCAGCAAGAACAGGGGGGATTTTAGCACAGATACGCAGTATTTT. The encoded protein is CASKNRGDFSTDTQYF.